Below are 3 T cell receptor beta chains sequenced from a single sample in a study of T cell responses to AZD1222 COVID-19 vaccine. The data were produced by immunoSEQ multiplex PCR, yet TCRdb's version contains in-frame clones alone and is incomplete. The table has 150,000 to 200,000 clones, roughly 87% seen once. The sequences come from peripheral blood, collected 28 days after the second AZD1222 dose. The receptors come from an adult who received the AZD1222 COVID-19 vaccine.

V gene TRBV7-2 combines with J gene TRBJ2-5, with D maybe TRBD2 (5 bases). The CDR3 covers 13 residues. Germline assignment: CDR1 SGHTA and CDR2 FQGNSA. Trimming pared 3 bases from V and 5 bases from J, leaving 10 bases between. This CDR3 is CASSFSVDETQYF. The CDR3 DNA reads as TGTGCCAGCAGCTTTAGCGTTGATGAGACCCAGTACTTC.

A few counts support this clone. The chain employs TRBV5-1 and TRBJ1-2, with D perhaps matching TRBD1 (5 bases). V lost 4 bases and J lost 4, with 14 bases in between. Germline CDR1 is SGHRS and CDR2 is YFSETQ. The CDR3 totals 14 residues. The CDR3 region has the DNA TGCGCCAGCAGCGAGAATGGGGCCGGCTATGGCTACACCTTC. This gives the protein CASSENGAGYGYTF.

Concerning this clone itself: Other DNA sequences in this specimen translate into the identical CDR3. The genes are TRBV28 and TRBJ1-2; a weak D match, TRBD1 (5 bases). The CDR3 totals 12 residues. Trimming left V 2 bases short and J 5 bases short, with 6 bases between. The germline CDR1 and CDR2 sequences are MDHEN and SYDVKM. The CDR3 DNA reads as TGTGCCAGCAGTTTAGGGGGGTATGGCTACACCTTC. Protein sequence: CASSLGGYGYTF.